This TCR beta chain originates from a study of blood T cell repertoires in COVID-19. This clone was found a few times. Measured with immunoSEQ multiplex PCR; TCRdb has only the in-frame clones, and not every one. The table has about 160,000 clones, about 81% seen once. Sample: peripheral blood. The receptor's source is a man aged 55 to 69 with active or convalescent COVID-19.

CDR3 in DNA: TGTGCTAGTGGTTTGGTACGAGCAGGTAAACCCAACACTGAAGCTTTCTTT. It codes for CASGLVRAGKPNTEAFF. J is TRBJ1-1 and V is TRBV12-5; D unresolved. Germline values: CDR1 LGHNT, CDR2 FRNRAP. V lost 0 bases to trimming and J lost 2 bases, with 16 bases between them. This CDR3 is built from 17 residues.